This TCR beta chain was profiled in a study of T cell repertoires in cytomegalovirus infection. Overall study context: Matching HLA type and CMV infection were both indicated by public TCR beta signatures.

TCRdb reprocessed the reads with MiXCR, giving one entry per CDR3 protein. The sample has around 440,000 distinct CDR3 sequences; about 10% are singletons. Overall study results and limits: Cumulative public TCR beta family frequency identified carriers of CMV plus the relevant HLA.

V trimming: 4 bases; J trimming: 7 bases; junction bases outside the gene matches: 1. This CDR3 contains 12 residues. The V gene's germline CDR1 is MNHEY and CDR2 SVGEGT. A remark on this clonotype: What it recognizes is unknown.

The sample consisted of PBMCs. The clonotype was recovered from a human donor in good health (CMV status not recorded). Some clones in this sample may be carry-over from other donors' samples. V and J are TRBV6-2 or TRBV6-3 and TRBJ2-1; TRBD1 aligns across 7 bases. CDR3 in amino acids: CASSSDRNEQFF. For the CDR3, the DNA is TGTGCCAGCAGTTCGGACAGGAATGAGCAGTTCTTC.